This T cell receptor beta chain was sequenced in a study of cytomegalovirus exposure and HLA in healthy donors. Whole-study findings and limits: Follow-up analysis later connected one missense variant in DCLRE1C with trimming of TCR beta V- and J-genes.

Primers included in the PCR were 60 Vbeta and 13 Jbeta primers. Assay used: immunoSEQ multiplex PCR; TCRdb lists only in-frame clones, some missing. The table lists about 180,000 clones, about four fifths of them singletons. This clone was observed a handful of times. The antigen is unknown. V lost 5 bases to trimming and J lost 6 bases, with 11 bases between them. Germline loops: CDR1 SGHDT, CDR2 YYEEEE. The CDR3 runs to 13 residues. This TCR came from a man aged 25-45 years in good health and CMV-seronegative. The specimen was PBMCs. This rearrangement joins TRBV5-6 to TRBJ1-4; the D gene is possibly TRBD1 (6 bases). In DNA form, the CDR3 reads TGTGCCAGCAGGCTACAGGGAGATGAAAAACTGTTTTTT. Translated: CASRLQGDEKLFF.